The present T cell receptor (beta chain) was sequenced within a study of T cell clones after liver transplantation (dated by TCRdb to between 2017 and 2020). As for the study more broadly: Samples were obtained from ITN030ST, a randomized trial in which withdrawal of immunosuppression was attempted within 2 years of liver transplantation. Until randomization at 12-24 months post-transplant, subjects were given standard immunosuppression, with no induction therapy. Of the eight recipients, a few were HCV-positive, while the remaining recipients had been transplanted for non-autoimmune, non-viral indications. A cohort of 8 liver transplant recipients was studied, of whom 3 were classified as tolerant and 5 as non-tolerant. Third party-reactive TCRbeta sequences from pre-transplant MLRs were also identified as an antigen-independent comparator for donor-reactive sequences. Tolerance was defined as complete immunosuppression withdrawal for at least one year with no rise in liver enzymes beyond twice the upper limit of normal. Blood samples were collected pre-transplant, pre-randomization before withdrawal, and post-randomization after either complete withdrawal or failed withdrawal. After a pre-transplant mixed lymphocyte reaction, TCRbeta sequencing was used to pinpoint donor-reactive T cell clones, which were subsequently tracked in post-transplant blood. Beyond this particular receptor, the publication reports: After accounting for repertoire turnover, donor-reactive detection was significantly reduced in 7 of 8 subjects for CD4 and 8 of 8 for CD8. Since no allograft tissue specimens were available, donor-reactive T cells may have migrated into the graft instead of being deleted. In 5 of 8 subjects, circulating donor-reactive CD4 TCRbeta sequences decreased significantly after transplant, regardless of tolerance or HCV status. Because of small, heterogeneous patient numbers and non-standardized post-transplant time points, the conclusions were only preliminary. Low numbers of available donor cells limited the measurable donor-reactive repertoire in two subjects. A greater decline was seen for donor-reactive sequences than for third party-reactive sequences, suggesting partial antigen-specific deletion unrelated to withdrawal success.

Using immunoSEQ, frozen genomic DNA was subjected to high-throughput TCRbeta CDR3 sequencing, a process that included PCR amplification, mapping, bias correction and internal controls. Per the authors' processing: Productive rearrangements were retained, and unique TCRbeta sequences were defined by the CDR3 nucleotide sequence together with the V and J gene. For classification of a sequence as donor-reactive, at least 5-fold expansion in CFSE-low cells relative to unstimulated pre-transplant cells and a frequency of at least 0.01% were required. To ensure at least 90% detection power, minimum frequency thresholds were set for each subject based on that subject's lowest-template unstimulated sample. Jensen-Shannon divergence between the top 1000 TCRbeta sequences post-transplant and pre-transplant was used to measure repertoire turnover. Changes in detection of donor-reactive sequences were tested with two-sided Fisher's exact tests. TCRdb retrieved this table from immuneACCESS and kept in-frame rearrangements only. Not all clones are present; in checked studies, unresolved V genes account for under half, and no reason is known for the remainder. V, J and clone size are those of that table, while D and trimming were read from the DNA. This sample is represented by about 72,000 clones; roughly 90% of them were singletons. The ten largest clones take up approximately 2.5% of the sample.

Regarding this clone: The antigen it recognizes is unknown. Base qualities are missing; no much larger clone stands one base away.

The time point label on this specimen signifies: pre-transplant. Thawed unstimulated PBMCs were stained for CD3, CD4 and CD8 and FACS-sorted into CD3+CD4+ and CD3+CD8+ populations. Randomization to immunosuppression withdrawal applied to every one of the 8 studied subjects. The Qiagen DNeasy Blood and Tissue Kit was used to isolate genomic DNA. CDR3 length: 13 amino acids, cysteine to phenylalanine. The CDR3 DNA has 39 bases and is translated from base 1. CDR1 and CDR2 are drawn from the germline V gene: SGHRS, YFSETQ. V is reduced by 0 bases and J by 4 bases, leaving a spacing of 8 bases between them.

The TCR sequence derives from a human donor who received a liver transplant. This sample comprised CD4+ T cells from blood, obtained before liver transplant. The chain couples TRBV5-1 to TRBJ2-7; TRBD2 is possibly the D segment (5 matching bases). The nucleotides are TGCGCCAGCAGCTTGGAGGGAGTTTACGAGCAGTACTTC. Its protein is CASSLEGVYEQYF. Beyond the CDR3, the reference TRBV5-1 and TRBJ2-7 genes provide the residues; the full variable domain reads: KAGVTQTPRYLIKTRGQQVTLSCSPISGHRSVSWYQQTPGQGLQFLFEYFSETQRNKGNFPGRFSGRQFSNSRSEMNVSTLELGDSALYLCASSLEGVYEQYFGPGTRLTVT.